This TCR beta chain was identified in a study of beta chain features in type 1 diabetes. Germline CDR1 LNHDA, CDR2 SQIVND (reference sequence). The length of the CDR3 is 13 residues. V lost 1 base to trimming and J lost 6 bases, with 10 bases between them. Expressed TCRB transcripts were sequenced because the isolated RNA had all been reverse transcribed beforehand. Method: immunoSEQ multiplex PCR; TCRdb's copy keeps in-frame clones and lacks some. The sample consists of roughly 140,000 clones, 48% of them appearing once. The sequence derives from a man aged 18-30 years in good health. The sequenced sample was Tregs from blood. This sequence joins TRBV19 and TRBJ2-7; no clear D. As DNA, the CDR3 is TGTGCCAGTAGTATAGTGGCGCAGGCCGAGCAGTACTTC. Protein sequence: CASSIVAQAEQYF.